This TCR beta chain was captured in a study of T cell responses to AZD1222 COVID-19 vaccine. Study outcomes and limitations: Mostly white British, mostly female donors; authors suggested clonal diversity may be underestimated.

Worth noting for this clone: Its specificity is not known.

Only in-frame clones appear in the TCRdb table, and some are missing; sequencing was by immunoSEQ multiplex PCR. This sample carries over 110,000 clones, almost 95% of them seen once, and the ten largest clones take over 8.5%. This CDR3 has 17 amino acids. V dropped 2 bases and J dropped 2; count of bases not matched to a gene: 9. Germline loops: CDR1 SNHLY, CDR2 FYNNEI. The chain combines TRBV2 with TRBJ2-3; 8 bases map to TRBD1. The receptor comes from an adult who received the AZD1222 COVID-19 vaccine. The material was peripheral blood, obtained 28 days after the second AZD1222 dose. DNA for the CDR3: TGTGCCAGCAGTGAAAGGGTCTCGGACAGGGTCACAGATACGCAGTATTTT. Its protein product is CASSERVSDRVTDTQYF.